This is a list of T cell receptor beta chains from one sample in a study of OX40 agonist ivuxolimab in advanced cancers. Repertoires were generated with immunoSEQ multiplex PCR, while TCRdb's copy carries only in-frame clones and drops some. The sample lists roughly 76,000 clones; approximately 90% were seen once. The specimen comprised CD4+ or CD8+ T cells sorted from blood, sampled in a trial of the OX40 agonist ivuxolimab. The receptors shown here come from an adult with an advanced solid tumor such as melanoma, head and neck, liver or kidney cancer. Each CDR3 is given with its conserved first and last residue. The D gene is left open where the match is weak. Expanded clones get a size class; other rows say once, few or many, or leave the size out.

abundance: NA
d_gene: NA
j_gene: TRBJ1-1
v_gene: TRBV6-5
CDR3aa: CASSYLGGPEEAFF
CDR3nt: TGTGCCAGCAGTTACCTTGGGGGGCCGGAAGAAGCTTTCTTT

abundance: NA
d_gene: TRBD2
j_gene: TRBJ2-7
v_gene: TRBV5-4
CDR3aa: CASSYGLGSGSPSEQYF
CDR3nt: TGTGCCAGCAGCTACGGTCTAGGTAGCGGGAGCCCAAGCGAGCAGTACTTC

abundance: NA
d_gene: NA
j_gene: TRBJ1-6
v_gene: TRBV18
CDR3aa: CASSPSGDSPLHF
CDR3nt: TGTGCCAGCTCACCATCGGGAGATTCACCCCTCCACTTT

abundance: NA
d_gene: NA
j_gene: TRBJ2-2
v_gene: TRBV6-6
CDR3aa: CASTRLERGGELFF
CDR3nt: TGTGCCAGCACCAGACTAGAGCGAGGCGGGGAGCTGTTTTTT

abundance: NA
d_gene: NA
j_gene: TRBJ2-7
v_gene: TRBV25-1
CDR3aa: CASSPQRVKGEQYF
CDR3nt: TGTGCCAGCAGTCCTCAGAGGGTTAAGGGCGAGCAGTACTTC

abundance: once
d_gene: NA
j_gene: TRBJ1-6
v_gene: TRBV19
CDR3aa: CASSSRPTGQNSPLHF
CDR3nt: TGTGCCAGTAGCTCGAGACCGACAGGTCAGAATTCACCCCTCCACTTT

abundance: NA
d_gene: TRBD1
j_gene: TRBJ1-2
v_gene: TRBV10-2
CDR3aa: CASSRDREYGYTF
CDR3nt: TGCGCCAGCAGTCGGGACAGGGAATATGGCTACACCTTC

abundance: NA
d_gene: TRBD2
j_gene: TRBJ2-2
v_gene: TRBV6-5
CDR3aa: CASTGTSGNTGELFF
CDR3nt: TGTGCCAGCACCGGGACTAGCGGGAACACCGGGGAGCTGTTTTTT

abundance: many
d_gene: NA
j_gene: TRBJ1-1
v_gene: TRBV2
CDR3aa: CASSAENTEAFF
CDR3nt: TGTGCCAGCAGTGCCGAGAACACTGAAGCTTTCTTT

abundance: NA
d_gene: NA
j_gene: TRBJ2-7
v_gene: TRBV14
CDR3aa: CASSQKTSLSSYEQYF
CDR3nt: TGTGCCAGCAGCCAAAAGACTAGTTTGTCCTCCTACGAGCAGTACTTC

abundance: few
d_gene: NA
j_gene: TRBJ2-7
v_gene: TRBV18
CDR3aa: CASSPLADYEQYF
CDR3nt: TGTGCCAGCTCACCGCTAGCCGACTACGAGCAGTACTTC

abundance: NA
d_gene: TRBD1
j_gene: TRBJ2-7
v_gene: TRBV7-8
CDR3aa: CASSLAGTGGKEQYF
CDR3nt: TGTGCCAGCAGCTTAGCCGGGACAGGGGGCAAAGAGCAGTACTTC

abundance: NA
d_gene: NA
j_gene: TRBJ1-1
v_gene: TRBV6-5
CDR3aa: CASSVQMNTEAFF
CDR3nt: TGTGCCAGCAGTGTTCAAATGAACACTGAAGCTTTCTTT

abundance: NA
d_gene: TRBD2
j_gene: TRBJ2-1
v_gene: TRBV19
CDR3aa: CASSVSGSTRNEQFF
CDR3nt: TGTGCCAGTAGTGTTAGCGGGAGTACTAGAAATGAGCAGTTCTTC

abundance: NA
d_gene: NA
j_gene: TRBJ2-7
v_gene: TRBV10-2
CDR3aa: CASMVSYEQYF
CDR3nt: TGCGCCAGCATGGTGTCCTACGAGCAGTACTTC

abundance: NA
d_gene: NA
j_gene: TRBJ1-1
v_gene: TRBV5-1
CDR3aa: CASSSHSNTEAFF
CDR3nt: TGCGCCAGCAGCTCCCACAGTAACACTGAAGCTTTCTTT

abundance: few
d_gene: NA
j_gene: TRBJ1-6
v_gene: TRBV28
CDR3aa: CASSQDSGTYNSPLHF
CDR3nt: TGTGCCAGCAGCCAGGACAGTGGGACCTATAATTCACCCCTCCACTTT

abundance: NA
d_gene: NA
j_gene: TRBJ1-1
v_gene: TRBV18
CDR3aa: CASSDRGNAEAFF
CDR3nt: TGTGCCAGCTCAGATAGGGGGAACGCTGAAGCTTTCTTT

abundance: few
d_gene: NA
j_gene: TRBJ1-1
v_gene: TRBV5-1
CDR3aa: CASSKRQDNTEAFF
CDR3nt: TGCGCCAGCAGCAAGCGACAGGACAACACTGAAGCTTTCTTT

abundance: NA
d_gene: NA
j_gene: TRBJ1-6
v_gene: TRBV27
CDR3aa: CASRQIFNSPLHF
CDR3nt: TGTGCCAGTCGACAGATCTTTAATTCACCCCTCCACTTT

abundance: NA
d_gene: TRBD1
j_gene: TRBJ2-1
v_gene: TRBV14
CDR3aa: CASSRTLDRAANEQFF
CDR3nt: TGTGCCAGCAGTCGGACGTTGGACAGGGCGGCCAATGAGCAGTTCTTC

abundance: once
d_gene: NA
j_gene: TRBJ1-1
v_gene: TRBV5-4
CDR3aa: CASSSPQNTEAFF
CDR3nt: TGTGCCAGCAGCTCCCCACAGAACACTGAAGCTTTCTTT

abundance: NA
d_gene: NA
j_gene: TRBJ1-1
v_gene: TRBV18
CDR3aa: CASSQDRNTEAFF
CDR3nt: TGTGCCAGCTCTCAGGACAGGAACACTGAAGCTTTCTTT

abundance: few
d_gene: TRBD1
j_gene: TRBJ1-3
v_gene: TRBV9
CDR3aa: CASSSLKTGVGNTIYF
CDR3nt: TGTGCCAGCAGCTCCCTTAAGACAGGGGTTGGAAACACCATATATTTT

abundance: NA
d_gene: NA
j_gene: TRBJ1-4
v_gene: TRBV5-1
CDR3aa: CASSLTGYTNEKLFF
CDR3nt: TGCGCCAGCAGCTTGACAGGGTACACTAATGAAAAACTGTTTTTT

abundance: NA
d_gene: TRBD1
j_gene: TRBJ1-1
v_gene: TRBV5-1
CDR3aa: CASTGQGAHTEAFF
CDR3nt: TGCGCCAGCACCGGACAGGGGGCCCACACTGAAGCTTTCTTT

abundance: NA
d_gene: NA
j_gene: TRBJ1-4
v_gene: TRBV6-5
CDR3aa: CASSYRASEKLFF
CDR3nt: TGTGCCAGCAGTTACCGAGCTTCAGAAAAACTGTTTTTT

abundance: NA
d_gene: NA
j_gene: TRBJ2-1
v_gene: TRBV29-1
CDR3aa: CSVVTTEQFF
CDR3nt: TGCAGCGTTGTAACTACCGAGCAGTTCTTC

abundance: NA
d_gene: NA
j_gene: TRBJ2-3
v_gene: TRBV15
CDR3aa: CATSRDGGLDTQYF
CDR3nt: TGTGCCACCAGCAGAGATGGGGGGTTAGATACGCAGTATTTT

abundance: NA
d_gene: TRBD1
j_gene: TRBJ2-7
v_gene: TRBV14
CDR3aa: CATPSPKGAEQYF
CDR3nt: TGTGCCACTCCCTCTCCGAAGGGGGCCGAGCAGTACTTC

abundance: NA
d_gene: NA
j_gene: TRBJ1-3
v_gene: TRBV2
CDR3aa: CASSVTEVGNTIYF
CDR3nt: TGTGCCAGCAGTGTTACAGAAGTCGGAAACACCATATATTTT